A single sample is the source of the 24 T cell receptor beta chains below, sequenced in a study of T-cell reconstitution after alpha-beta-depleted transplantation in children (TCRdb year 2016). Libraries were built with PCR. The sequencer listed for this sample is Illumina HiSeq 2500. Molecular barcoding was employed in the preparation of TCR libraries, with unique molecular identifiers being used to normalize TCRbeta repertoire quantification. The raw public data were reprocessed by TCRdb itself: fastp quality trimming at Q25, MiXCR clonotype calling, in-frame beta chains only. Under each unique CDR3 protein, matching rows form one entry showing the most common genes and DNA. The sample records hundreds of thousands of distinct CDR3 sequences, 15% to 20% of which are singletons. Roughly 27% of the sample lies in the top ten. The treatment or condition label, as the study defines it: allogeneic hematopoietic cell transplantation with graft depleted of TCRalphabeta T cells and CD19 B cells.

Sequenced material: PBMCs, mostly from graft donor cells, taken 360 days after TCRalphabeta/CD19-depleted stem cell transplant. The origin of the receptors is a boy under three years old who had a stem cell transplant for Wiskott-Aldrich syndrome, so the T cells may come from the graft donor.

This clonotype was counted a few times. CDR3 sequence: CASSLATRRQDTQYF. CDR3 bases: TGTGCCAGCAGCTTAGCAACTAGACGACAGGATACGCAGTATTTT. The chain carries TRBV7-9 and TRBJ2-3, with D perhaps given as TRBD1 or TRBD2 (5 bases each). Germline loops: CDR1 SEHNR, CDR2 FQNEAQ (reference sequence). V gave up 0 bases and J gave up 6 bases, with 13 bases separating them. This CDR3 region has 15 residues.

This clonotype occurred a few times. The genes are TRBV30 and TRBJ2-1; D not resolved. V was trimmed by 0 bases and J by 4 bases, leaving 7 bases between them. The CDR3 has 13 residues. The germline gives CDR1 GTSNPN, CDR2 SVGIG (reference sequence). This CDR3 reads CAWSVRRYNEQFF. DNA of the CDR3: TGTGCCTGGAGTGTACGGAGATACAATGAGCAGTTCTTC.

The chain recombines TRBV7-2 with TRBJ2-7, with unresolved D. Germline CDR1 SGHTA, CDR2 FQGNSA. V lost 1 base, J lost 2 bases, and 6 bases lay in between. The CDR3 sequence is 13 residues long. CDR3 region: CASSLVLAYEQYF. The DNA of the CDR3 is TGTGCCAGCAGCTTAGTCCTTGCCTACGAGCAGTACTTC.

The J gene is TRBJ2-1, the V gene TRBV20-1; no reliable D call. The CDR3 is 10 residues long. Germline CDR1 and CDR2: DFQATT and SNEGSKA (reference sequence). Trimming cost V 5 bases and J 5 bases, with 4 bases left between them. CDR3 sequence reads: CSASNNEQFF. As DNA, the CDR3 is TGCAGTGCTTCTAACAATGAGCAGTTCTTC.

The chain links TRBV2 to TRBJ1-1, with a tentative D call TRBD1 (5 bases). Germline V gene lookup returns CDR1 SNHLY and CDR2 FYNNEI. The V gene lost 1 base and the J gene lost 0 bases, with 15 bases spanning the gap. This CDR3 has 17 residues. CDR3 in DNA: TGTGCCAGCAGTGAAGAAGTGGGTGGGACCATGAACACTGAAGCTTTCTTT. Its protein is CASSEEVGGTMNTEAFF.

This clonotype was picked up one time. The gene calls are TRBV11-2 and TRBJ2-7, with TRBD2 matching 7 bases. The CDR3 is made up of 14 amino acids. V lost 2 bases and J lost 5; bases outside the gene matches: 6. Germline CDR1 and CDR2: SGHAT and FQNNGV. The CDR3 here is CASSLLGGSHEQYF. DNA of the CDR3: TGTGCCAGCAGCTTATTGGGGGGGTCCCACGAGCAGTACTTC.

The V gene is TRBV12-3 or TRBV12-4, the J gene TRBJ1-1; D is uncertain. V was shortened by 8 bases and J by 3 bases, with 7 bases between the two germline ends. This CDR3 contains 11 residues. CDR3 sequence (DNA): TGTGCCAGCCGTTATGACACTGAAGCTTTCTTT. Amino acid sequence: CASRYDTEAFF.

This clonotype was counted between two and nine times. The chain recombines TRBV5-1 with TRBJ2-1, with 9 nucleotides matching TRBD1. J was trimmed by 2 bases and V by 3 bases; bases with no gene match: 3. The CDR3 extends over 15 amino acids. Germline V gives CDR1 SGHRS, CDR2 YFSETQ. CDR3 nucleotides: TGCGCCAGCAGCTGGGGGGACAGGGCCTACAATGAGCAGTTCTTC. Its protein product is CASSWGDRAYNEQFF.

There are many counts of this clonotype. V usage is TRBV20-1 and J usage is TRBJ2-5; D is possibly TRBD2 (6 bases). The CDR3 sequence is 14 residues long. CDR1 and CDR2 (germline): DFQATT, SNEGSKA (reference sequence). The V gene lost 3 bases and the J gene lost 2 bases, with 13 bases spanning the gap. The CDR3 reads CSARLDYPQETQYF. The DNA for the CDR3 is TGCAGTGCTAGGCTGGACTACCCACAAGAGACCCAGTACTTC.

This clonotype showed up just a few times. V and J are TRBV6-2 or TRBV6-3 and TRBJ2-4; D remains ambiguous. Deletions cut 6 bases from V and 0 bases from J, with 15 bases between. CDR3 length: 16 residues. CDR1 and CDR2 from the germline V gene are MNHEY and SVGEGT. The CDR3 bases are TGTGCCAGCAGCCGGGTTAGGAAACTAGCCAAAAACATTCAGTACTTC. As protein: CASSRVRKLAKNIQYF.

The chain is built from TRBV20-1 and TRBJ1-5; weak D call: TRBD1 (5 bases). CDR1 is DFQATT, CDR2 SNEGSKA, per germline (reference sequence). V was clipped by 1 base and J by 6 bases, with 13 bases between them. This CDR3 has 14 amino acids. CDR3 residues: CSARGDSLGQPQHF. CDR3 in DNA: TGCAGTGCTAGAGGAGACAGCTTGGGTCAGCCCCAGCATTTT.

This rearrangement joins TRBV5-1 to TRBJ2-7; D gene unclear. There are 15 residues in the CDR3. Germline values: CDR1 SGHRS, CDR2 YFSETQ. V lost 0 bases, J lost 5 bases, and 15 bases lay in between. In nucleotides, the CDR3 is TGCGCCAGCAGCTTGGGTGTACAAGTACCGCACGAGCAGTACTTC. This sequence encodes CASSLGVQVPHEQYF. Looking up the rest from reference TRBV5-1 and TRBJ2-7 gives the full variable domain: KAGVTQTPRYLIKTRGQQVTLSCSPISGHRSVSWYQQTPGQGLQFLFEYFSETQRNKGNFPGRFSGRQFSNSRSEMNVSTLELGDSALYLCASSLGVQVPHEQYFGPGTRLTVT.

This clonotype showed up just a few times. The chain couples TRBV19 to TRBJ2-7, with 7 positions matching TRBD2. CDR1 and CDR2 (germline): LNHDA, SQIVND (reference sequence). V was clipped by 4 bases and J by 4 bases; unmatched bases: 13. This CDR3 has 16 amino acids. CDR3: CASSTRVRGSGYEQYF. Here the CDR3 DNA reads TGTGCCAGTAGTACCAGGGTGCGCGGGAGCGGATACGAGCAGTACTTC. Combining the CDR3 with reference TRBV19 and TRBJ2-7 gives the whole variable domain DGGITQSPKYLFRKEGQNVTLSCEQNLNHDAMYWYRQDPGQGLRLIYYSQIVNDFQKGDIAEGYSVSREKKESFPLTVTSAQKNPTAFYLCASSTRVRGSGYEQYFGPGTRLTVT.

This chain links TRBV2 with TRBJ2-5; possibly TRBD2 for D (6 bases). V lost 8 bases and J 10 bases, leaving 11 bases between the germline ends. Germline CDR1 SNHLY, CDR2 FYNNEI. This CDR3 comprises 10 residues. Here the CDR3 reads CASLGRDQYF. CDR3 sequence (DNA): TGTGCCAGCCTCGGGAGAGACCAGTACTTC.

Only a few counts were recorded for this clonotype. The V gene is TRBV20-1, the J gene TRBJ2-3; possibly TRBD2 for D (6 bases). V was clipped by 3 bases and J by 0 bases, with 13 bases between them. The CDR3 is 15 amino acids. The germline V gene has CDR1 DFQATT and CDR2 SNEGSKA (reference sequence). The DNA for the CDR3 is TGCAGTGCTAGTCGGGGCGGGACTAGCACAGATACGCAGTATTTT. The encoded protein is CSASRGGTSTDTQYF.

This clonotype was counted ten times or more. This chain links TRBV12-3 or TRBV12-4 with TRBJ2-7; D ambiguous. The CDR3 consists of 12 residues. Trimming removed 2 bases from V and 3 bases from J, with 5 bases in between. CDR3 amino acids: CASSLTGYEQYF. CDR3 coding DNA: TGTGCCAGCAGTTTAACGGGCTACGAGCAGTACTTC.

V usage is TRBV5-5 and J usage is TRBJ2-3; a weak D match, TRBD2 (5 bases). The germline V gene has CDR1 SGHKS and CDR2 YYEKEE (reference sequence). The V end was cut by 0 bases, the J end by 0 bases, with 11 bases between. The CDR3 is 16 residues long. The CDR3, as DNA: TGTGCCAGCAGCTTGGGGACTTTAACTAGCACAGATACGCAGTATTTT. The encoded protein is CASSLGTLTSTDTQYF.

This clonotype was detected only a few times. This rearrangement joins TRBV5-1 to TRBJ2-3; 9 nucleotides line up with TRBD1. Germline V gene lookup returns CDR1 SGHRS and CDR2 YFSETQ. V shed 4 bases, J shed 4 bases, and the junction held 4 bases outside the gene matches. The CDR3 has 14 amino acids. The CDR3 DNA reads TGCGCCAGCAGCACGGGACAGGGCTCAGATACGCAGTATTTT. The encoded protein is CASSTGQGSDTQYF.

This chain connects TRBV27 to TRBJ2-6, with D perhaps matching TRBD1 (6 bases). This CDR3 region has 17 residues. The germline V gene has CDR1 MNHEY and CDR2 SMNVEV (reference sequence). Trimming pared 3 bases from V and 0 bases from J, leaving 12 bases between. The chain's CDR3 is CASSFTGSHSGANVLTF. The CDR3 nucleotides read TGTGCCAGCAGTTTCACAGGGAGCCACTCTGGGGCCAACGTCCTGACTTTC.

Turning to this clonotype: An end of the junction differs from the germline gene, which may be a read error. The chain is built from TRBV7-9 and TRBJ2-2; D is possibly TRBD1 or TRBD2 (5 bases each). This CDR3 is built from 13 residues. From germline, CDR1 is SEHNR and CDR2 FQNEAQ (reference sequence). CDR3: CASSSHRLGGLFF. The CDR3 nucleotides read TGTGCCAGCAGCTCCCACCGACTTGGGGGGCTGTTTTTT.

In this sample, this clonotype turned up many times. CDR3 sequence (DNA): TGCAGCGTTGGCGGGGGGGGTTTCAATGAGCAGTTCTTC. This gives the protein CSVGGGGFNEQFF. The V call is TRBV29-1, the J call TRBJ2-1; 9 bases line up with TRBD2. Trimming cost V 4 bases and J 6 bases; bases outside gene matches: 4. This CDR3 is 13 amino acids long. CDR1 SQVTM and CDR2 ANQGSEA come from the germline V gene.

This chain connects TRBV7-2 to TRBJ2-7; 10 bases agree with TRBD2. V lost 4 bases, J lost 2 bases, and 5 bases stayed unmatched. Germline V CDR1 and CDR2: SGHTA, FQGNSA. The CDR3 runs to 15 residues. The CDR3 nucleotides are TGTGCCAGCAGCTCTAGCGGGGGCCGCCCCTACGAGCAGTACTTC. Translated, it gives CASSSSGGRPYEQYF. The full variable domain, its missing parts supplied by reference TRBV7-2 and TRBJ2-7, is GAGVSQSPSNKVTEKGKDVELRCDPISGHTALYWYRQSLGQGLEFLIYFQGNSAPDKSGLPSDRFSAERTGGSVSTLTIQRTQQEDSAVYLCASSSSGGRPYEQYFGPGTRLTVT.

This clonotype showed up just a few times. This chain links TRBV18 with TRBJ1-5, with D unclear. This CDR3 has 14 residues. In germline, CDR1 is KGHSH, CDR2 LQKENI. V lost 1 base, J lost 3 bases, and 7 bases lay in between. In nucleotides, the CDR3 is TGTGCCAGCTCACCACTAGGGTCCAATCAGCCCCAGCATTTT. It codes for CASSPLGSNQPQHF.

V and J are TRBV12-3 or TRBV12-4 and TRBJ1-1; 8 bases are a match to TRBD1. This CDR3 has 16 amino acids. V was clipped by 1 base and J by 1 base; unmatched bases: 5. The CDR3 region is CASSLGQGIGNTEAFF. In DNA, the CDR3 is TGTGCCAGCAGTTTAGGACAGGGGATAGGGAACACTGAAGCTTTCTTT.